This T cell receptor (beta chain) derives from a study of OX40 agonist ivuxolimab in advanced cancers. Describing the broader study: Ivuxolimab, which targeted the costimulatory receptor OX40 (CD134), was an agonistic, fully human IgG2 monoclonal antibody. Partial responses occurred in three dose-escalation patients, of whom one had hepatocellular carcinoma and two had cutaneous melanoma. The paper describes the monotherapy dose-escalation part (N of about 47 patients) of the phase I trial of ivuxolimab. Prior anti-PD-1, anti-PD-L1 or anti-CTLA-4 therapy was permitted, and 40% of dose-escalation patients had received checkpoint inhibitors. A male proportion of around 81% and a mean age of around 60 years, ranging from roughly 23 to 79, were recorded for the dose-escalation cohort. Of the roughly 52 dose-escalation patients, hepatocellular carcinoma was present in roughly 19, melanoma in some 15, renal cell carcinoma in 9 and head and neck cancer in 9. The purpose of peripheral TCRbeta sequencing was to test whether ivuxolimab changed TCR sequence diversity and led to clonal T-cell expansion. Intravenous ivuxolimab was administered to patients every 2 weeks at six dose levels: 0.01, 0.1, 0.3, 1.5, 3 and 10 mg/kg. Broader findings and caveats from the paper: Which antigens the clonally expanded peripheral T cells were specific for was not determined. After ivuxolimab, CD8+ T cells had more expanded clones than CD4+ T cells on average. At doses of 0.1 to 3.0 mg/kg, clonal expansion of both CD4+ and CD8+ blood T cells was observed from baseline to week 6. Low levels of normalized T-cell clonal expansion were also shown by some nonresponding patients. In the 0.1-3.0 mg/kg groups, partial responders had among the lowest normalized peripheral clonal expansion, particularly in CD8+ T cells.

To sequence the TCRbeta CDR3 region, genomic DNA was isolated from the sorted cells. TCRbeta CDR3 regions were sequenced using the immunoSEQ Assay. The table comes from immuneACCESS by way of TCRdb, which keeps in-frame sequences with V and J called. Part of the clones is missing from these tables; in studies checked, under half for an unresolved V gene and the rest for unknown reasons. The sample records under 60,000 clones, roughly 90% of which are singletons. Under 5.5% of the sample lies in the top ten. This clone was seen once. Its antigen is still unknown. One base away there is no much larger clone; base qualities are not given. Patients with a history of autoimmune disease or receiving systemic immunosuppression were excluded from the trial. Peripheral blood for TCR sequencing was drawn from every dose cohort at baseline, at cycle 4 day 1 and at cycle 7 day 1. The samples were drawn from a first-in-human, open-label, multicenter phase I dose-escalation trial of ivuxolimab. Adults with locally advanced or metastatic melanoma, renal cell, hepatocellular, or head and neck squamous cell carcinoma were enrolled in the trial. Before TCR sequencing, CD4+ and CD8+ T cells were separately sorted from peripheral blood.

The CDR3 spans 14 residues, from the cysteine through the phenylalanine. Solely the CDR3 DNA is kept, with 42 bases framed from the first base. The trim is 0 bases for V and 7 bases for J, with a gap of 8 bases between the germline ends. As encoded in the germline V gene, CDR1 is SGHDT while CDR2 is YYEEEE. The sequence is built from TRBV5-6 and TRBJ1-6, with no D gene named confidently. The origin of this receptor is an adult with an advanced solid tumor such as melanoma, head and neck, liver or kidney cancer. Sequences were derived from CD4+ or CD8+ T cells sorted from blood, sampled in a trial of the OX40 agonist ivuxolimab. Read as DNA, the sequence is TGTGCCAGCAGCTTGGCCGGGCGGAATTCACCCCTCCACTTT. This gives the protein CASSLAGRNSPLHF.